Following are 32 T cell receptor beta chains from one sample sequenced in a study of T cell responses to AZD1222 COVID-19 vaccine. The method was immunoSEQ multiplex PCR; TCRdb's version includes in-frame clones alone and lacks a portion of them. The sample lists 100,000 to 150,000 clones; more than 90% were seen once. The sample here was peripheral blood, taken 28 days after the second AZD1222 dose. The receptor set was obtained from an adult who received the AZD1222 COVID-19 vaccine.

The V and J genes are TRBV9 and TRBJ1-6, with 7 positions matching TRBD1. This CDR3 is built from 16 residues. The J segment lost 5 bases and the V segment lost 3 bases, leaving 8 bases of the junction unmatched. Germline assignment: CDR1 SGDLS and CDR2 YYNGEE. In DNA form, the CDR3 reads TGTGCCAGCAGCGAAGGGACAGCTGACAATAATTCACCCCTCCACTTT. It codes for CASSEGTADNNSPLHF.

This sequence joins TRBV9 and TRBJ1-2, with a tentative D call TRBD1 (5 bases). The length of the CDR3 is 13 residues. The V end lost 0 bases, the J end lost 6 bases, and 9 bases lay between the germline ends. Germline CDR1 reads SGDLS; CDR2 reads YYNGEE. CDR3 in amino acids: CASSVEEGNGYTF. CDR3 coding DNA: TGTGCCAGCAGCGTAGAAGAGGGGAATGGCTACACCTTC.

The CDR3 region has the DNA TGTGCCAGCAGCTTCTCACAGGGTCGCGAGCAGTACTTC. It specifies CASSFSQGREQYF. The rearrangement uses TRBV7-9 and TRBJ2-7; TRBD1 is a possible D gene (6 bases). Germline V gives CDR1 SEHNR, CDR2 FQNEAQ (reference sequence). This CDR3 is 13 amino acids long. V was clipped by 3 bases and J by 6 bases, with 12 bases between them.

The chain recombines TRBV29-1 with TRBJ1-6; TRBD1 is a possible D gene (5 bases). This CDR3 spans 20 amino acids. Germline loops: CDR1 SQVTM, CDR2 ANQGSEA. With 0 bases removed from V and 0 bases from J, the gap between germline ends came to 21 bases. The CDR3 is CSVEDRGRAQPSSYNSPLHF. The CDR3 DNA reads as TGCAGCGTTGAAGATCGAGGCAGGGCGCAACCTAGCTCCTATAATTCACCCCTCCACTTT.

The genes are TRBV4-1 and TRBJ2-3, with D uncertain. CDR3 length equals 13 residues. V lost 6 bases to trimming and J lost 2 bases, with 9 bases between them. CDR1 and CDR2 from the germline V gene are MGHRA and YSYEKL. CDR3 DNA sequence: TGCGCCAGCAGTAGGCAGCTCACAGATACGCAGTATTTT. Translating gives CASSRQLTDTQYF.

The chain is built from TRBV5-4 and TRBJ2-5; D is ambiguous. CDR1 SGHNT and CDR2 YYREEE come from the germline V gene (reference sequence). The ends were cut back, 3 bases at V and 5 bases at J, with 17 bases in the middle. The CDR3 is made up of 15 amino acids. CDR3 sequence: CASSSKLRRHETQYF. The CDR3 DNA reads TGTGCCAGCAGCTCAAAACTCCGACGCCACGAGACCCAGTACTTC.

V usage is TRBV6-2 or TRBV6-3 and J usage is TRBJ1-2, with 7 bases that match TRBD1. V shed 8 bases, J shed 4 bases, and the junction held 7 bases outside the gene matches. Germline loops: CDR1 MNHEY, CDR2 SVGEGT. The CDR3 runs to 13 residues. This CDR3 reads CASRRGDSYGYTF. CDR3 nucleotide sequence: TGTGCCAGCCGCCGAGGGGACAGCTATGGCTACACCTTC.

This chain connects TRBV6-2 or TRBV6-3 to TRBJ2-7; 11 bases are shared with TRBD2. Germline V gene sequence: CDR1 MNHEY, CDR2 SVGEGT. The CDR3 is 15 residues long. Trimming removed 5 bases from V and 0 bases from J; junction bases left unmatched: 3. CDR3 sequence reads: CASSGLAGSSYEQYV. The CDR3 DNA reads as TGTGCCAGCAGTGGACTAGCGGGTTCCTCCTACGAGCAGTACGTC.

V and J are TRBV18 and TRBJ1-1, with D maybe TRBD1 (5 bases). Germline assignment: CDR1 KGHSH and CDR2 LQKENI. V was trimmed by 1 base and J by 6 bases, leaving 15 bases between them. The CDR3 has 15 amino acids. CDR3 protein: CASSPLLGRAAEAFF. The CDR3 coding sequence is TGTGCCAGCTCACCACTGTTGGGCAGGGCCGCTGAAGCTTTCTTT.

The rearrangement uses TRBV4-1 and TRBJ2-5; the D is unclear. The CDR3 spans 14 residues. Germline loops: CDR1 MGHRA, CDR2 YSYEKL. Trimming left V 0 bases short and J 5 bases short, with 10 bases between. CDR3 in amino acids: CASSQEHARETQYF. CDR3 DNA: TGCGCCAGCAGCCAAGAACATGCTCGGGAGACCCAGTACTTC.

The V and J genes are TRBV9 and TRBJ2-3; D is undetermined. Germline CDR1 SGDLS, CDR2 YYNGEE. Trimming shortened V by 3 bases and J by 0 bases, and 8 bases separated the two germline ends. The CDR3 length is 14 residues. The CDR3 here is CASSARLSTDTQYF. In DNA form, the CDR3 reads TGTGCCAGCAGCGCCCGGTTGAGCACAGATACGCAGTATTTT. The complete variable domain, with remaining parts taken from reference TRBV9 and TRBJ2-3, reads DSGVTQTPKHLITATGQRVTLRCSPRSGDLSVYWYQQSLDQGLQFLIQYYNGEERAKGNILERFSAQQFPDLHSELNLSSLELGDSALYFCASSARLSTDTQYFGPGTRLTVL.

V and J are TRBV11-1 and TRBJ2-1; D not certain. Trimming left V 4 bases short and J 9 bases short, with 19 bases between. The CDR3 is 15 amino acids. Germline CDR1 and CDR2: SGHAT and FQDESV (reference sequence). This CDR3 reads CASSSTRAKRVEQFF. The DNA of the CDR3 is TGTGCCAGCAGCTCGACCCGGGCCAAACGGGTTGAGCAGTTCTTC.

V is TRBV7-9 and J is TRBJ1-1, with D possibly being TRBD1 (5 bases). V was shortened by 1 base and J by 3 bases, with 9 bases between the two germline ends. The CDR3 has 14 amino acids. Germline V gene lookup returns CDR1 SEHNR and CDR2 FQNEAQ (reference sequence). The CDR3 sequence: CASSLVGEDTEAFF. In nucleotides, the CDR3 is TGTGCCAGCAGCTTAGTGGGGGAGGACACTGAAGCTTTCTTT.

This chain's CDR3 is CASSQKGQGEGQPQHF. The CDR3, as DNA: TGCGCCAGCAGCCAGAAAGGACAGGGAGAAGGACAGCCCCAGCATTTT. The chain uses TRBV4-1 and TRBJ1-5; 8 nucleotides line up with TRBD1. Unmatched junction bases numbered 11, after V lost 3 bases and J lost 7 bases. This CDR3 comprises 16 residues. Germline CDR1 MGHRA, CDR2 YSYEKL.

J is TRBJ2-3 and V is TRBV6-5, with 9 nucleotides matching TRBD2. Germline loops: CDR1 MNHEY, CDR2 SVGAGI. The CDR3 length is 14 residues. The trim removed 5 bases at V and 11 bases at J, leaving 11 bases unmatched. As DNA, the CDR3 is TGTGCCAGCAGTAATCCGGGACTAGCCACAGAGCAGTATTTT. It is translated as CASSNPGLATEQYF.

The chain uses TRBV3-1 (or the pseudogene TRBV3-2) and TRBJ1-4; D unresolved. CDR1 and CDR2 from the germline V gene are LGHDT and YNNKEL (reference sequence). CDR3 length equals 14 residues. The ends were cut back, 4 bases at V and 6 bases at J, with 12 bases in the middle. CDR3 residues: CASSPRVGDEKLFF. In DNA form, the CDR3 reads TGTGCCAGCAGCCCCCGGGTTGGAGATGAAAAACTGTTTTTT.

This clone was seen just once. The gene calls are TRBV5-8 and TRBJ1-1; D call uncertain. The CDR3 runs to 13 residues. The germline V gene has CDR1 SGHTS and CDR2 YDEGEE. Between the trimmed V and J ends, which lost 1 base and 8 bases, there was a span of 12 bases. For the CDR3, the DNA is TGTGCCAGCAGCTTGCAGGCCTCCGTCGAAGCTTTCTTT. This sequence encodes CASSLQASVEAFF. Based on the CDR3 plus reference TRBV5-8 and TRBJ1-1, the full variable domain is EAGVTQSPTHLIKTRGQQATLRCSPISGHTSVYWYQQALGLGLQFLLWYDEGEERNRGNFPPRFSGRQFPNYSSELNVNALELEDSALYLCASSLQASVEAFFGQGTRLTVV.

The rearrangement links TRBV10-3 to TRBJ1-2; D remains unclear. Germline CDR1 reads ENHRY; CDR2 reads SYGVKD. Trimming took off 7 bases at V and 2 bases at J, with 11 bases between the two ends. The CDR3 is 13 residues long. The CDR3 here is CAINRDKNYGYTF. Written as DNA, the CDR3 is TGTGCCATCAACAGAGACAAGAACTATGGCTACACCTTC.

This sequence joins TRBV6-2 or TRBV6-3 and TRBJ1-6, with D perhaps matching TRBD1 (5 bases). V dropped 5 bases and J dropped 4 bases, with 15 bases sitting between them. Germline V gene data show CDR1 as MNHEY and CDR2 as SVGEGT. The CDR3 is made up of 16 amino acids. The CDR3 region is CASSTPGKLYNSPLHF. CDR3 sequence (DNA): TGTGCCAGCAGTACACCAGGGAAACTGTATAATTCACCCCTCCACTTT.

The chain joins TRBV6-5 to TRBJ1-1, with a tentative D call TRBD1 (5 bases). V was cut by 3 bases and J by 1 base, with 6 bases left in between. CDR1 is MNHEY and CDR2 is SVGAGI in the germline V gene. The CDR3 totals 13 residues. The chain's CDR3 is CASSYTGNTEAFF. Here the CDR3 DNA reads TGTGCCAGCAGTTATACAGGGAACACTGAAGCTTTCTTT.

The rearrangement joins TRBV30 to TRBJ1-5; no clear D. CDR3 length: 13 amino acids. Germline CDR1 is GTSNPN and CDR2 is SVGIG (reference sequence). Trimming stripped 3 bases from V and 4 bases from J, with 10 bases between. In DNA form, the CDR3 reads TGTGCCTGGAGCCGGGCGGGGAATCAGCCCCAGCATTTT. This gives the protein CAWSRAGNQPQHF.

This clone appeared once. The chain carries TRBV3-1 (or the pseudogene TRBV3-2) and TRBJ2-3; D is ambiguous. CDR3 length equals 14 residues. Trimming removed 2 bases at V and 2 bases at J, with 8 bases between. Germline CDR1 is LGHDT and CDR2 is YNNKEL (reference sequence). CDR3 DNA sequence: TGTGCCAGCAGCCAAACGGGTCTCACAGATACGCAGTATTTT. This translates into CASSQTGLTDTQYF.

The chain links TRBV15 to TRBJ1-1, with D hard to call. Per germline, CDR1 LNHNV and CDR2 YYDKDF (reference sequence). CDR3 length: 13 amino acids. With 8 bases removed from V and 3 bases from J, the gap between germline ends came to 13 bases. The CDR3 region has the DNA TGTGCCACCGGCGGAATGTTGGACACTGAAGCTTTCTTT. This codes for CATGGMLDTEAFF.

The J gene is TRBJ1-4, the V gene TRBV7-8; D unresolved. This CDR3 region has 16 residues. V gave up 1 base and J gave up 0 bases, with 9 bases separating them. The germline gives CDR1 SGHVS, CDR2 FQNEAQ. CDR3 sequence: CASSLEVFATNEKLFF. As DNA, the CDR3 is TGTGCCAGCAGCTTAGAGGTTTTTGCAACTAATGAAAAACTGTTTTTT.

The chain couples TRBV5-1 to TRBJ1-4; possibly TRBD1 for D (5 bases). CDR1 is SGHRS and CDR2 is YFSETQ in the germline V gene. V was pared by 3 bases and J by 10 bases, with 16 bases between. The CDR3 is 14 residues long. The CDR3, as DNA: TGCGCCAGCAGCTCGTCCCCGGGACGCGGAAAACTGTTTTTT. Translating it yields CASSSSPGRGKLFF.

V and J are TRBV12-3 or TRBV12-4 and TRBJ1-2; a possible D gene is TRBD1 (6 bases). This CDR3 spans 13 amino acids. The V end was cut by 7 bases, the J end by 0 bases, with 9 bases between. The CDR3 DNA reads TGTGCCAGCAACCGGGACACTAACTATGGCTACACCTTC. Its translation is CASNRDTNYGYTF.

CDR3 in amino acids: CASSLVGRTSGNTIYF. Here the CDR3 DNA reads TGTGCCAGCAGCTTGGTTGGAAGGACATCTGGAAACACCATATATTTT. The rearrangement uses TRBV5-4 and TRBJ1-3; TRBD1 is a possible D gene (5 bases). V lost 0 bases to trimming and J lost 1 base, with 11 bases between them. The germline V gene has CDR1 SGHNT and CDR2 YYREEE (reference sequence). The CDR3 loop spans 16 amino acids.

In nucleotides, the CDR3 is TGTGCCAGCGGGACCCAACCCACCGGAGCTGAAGCTTTCTTT. Amino acid sequence: CASGTQPTGAEAFF. The J gene is TRBJ1-1, the V gene TRBV27; possibly TRBD1 for D (5 bases). Germline assignment: CDR1 MNHEY and CDR2 SMNVEV (reference sequence). The CDR3 is 14 residues long. Trimming left V 8 bases short and J 6 bases short, with 19 bases between.

In DNA form, the CDR3 reads TGTGCCATCCCCACTGGCGCTGAAGCTTTCTTT. Its protein is CAIPTGAEAFF. The chain joins TRBV7-9 to TRBJ1-1, with D uncertain. Germline loops: CDR1 SEHNR, CDR2 FQNEAQ (reference sequence). The CDR3 extends over 11 amino acids. V lost 10 bases and J lost 6, with 12 bases in between.

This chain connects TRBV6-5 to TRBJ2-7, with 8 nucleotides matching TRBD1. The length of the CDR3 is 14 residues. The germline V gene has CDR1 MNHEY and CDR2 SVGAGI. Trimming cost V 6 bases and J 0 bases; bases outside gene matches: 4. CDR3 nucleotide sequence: TGTGCCAGCAGACTGGGACAGGACTCCTACGAGCAGTACTTC. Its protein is CASRLGQDSYEQYF.

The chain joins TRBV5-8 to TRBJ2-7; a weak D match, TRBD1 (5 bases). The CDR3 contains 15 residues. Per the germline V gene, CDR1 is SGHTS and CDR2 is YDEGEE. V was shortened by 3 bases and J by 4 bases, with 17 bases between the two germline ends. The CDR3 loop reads CASSSPPQGQYEQYF. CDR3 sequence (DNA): TGTGCCAGCAGCTCCCCCCCGCAGGGTCAGTACGAGCAGTACTTC.

The CDR3 coding sequence is TGTGCCAGCAGAATACAGATGAACACTGAAGCTTTCTTT. Amino acid sequence: CASRIQMNTEAFF. The V gene is TRBV12-3 or TRBV12-4, the J gene TRBJ1-1; D remains unclear. This CDR3 comprises 13 residues. The V gene lost 6 bases and the J gene lost 0 bases, with 8 bases spanning the gap.